This T cell receptor (beta chain) is drawn from a study of OX40 agonist ivuxolimab in advanced cancers. Study context: An agonistic human IgG2 monoclonal antibody against OX40 (CD134) was given. Partial responses were recorded for three patients, including one with hepatocellular carcinoma and two with cutaneous melanoma.

Study-wide results and limits: At 0.1 to 3.0 mg/kg and by week 6, clonal expansion occurred in CD4+ and CD8+ blood T cells.

In the case of this clone: What it recognizes is unknown.

Germline assignment: CDR1 LNHDA and CDR2 SQIVND (reference sequence). The germline V and J ends were trimmed by 4 bases and 1 base, with 11 bases remaining between them. The CDR3 runs 15 residues. The method was immunoSEQ multiplex PCR; TCRdb's version includes in-frame clones alone and lacks a portion of them. The top ten hold 0.37% of the sample, which has tens of thousands of clones, around 87% seen once. The chain couples TRBV19 to TRBJ1-5; D not resolved. Source: CD4+ or CD8+ T cells sorted from blood, taken in a trial of the OX40 agonist ivuxolimab. This sequence was found in an adult with an advanced solid tumor such as melanoma, head and neck, liver or kidney cancer. The CDR3 nucleotides are TGTGCCAGTAGTACTCTACAGTTCAGCAATCAGCCCCAGCATTTT. It is translated as CASSTLQFSNQPQHF.